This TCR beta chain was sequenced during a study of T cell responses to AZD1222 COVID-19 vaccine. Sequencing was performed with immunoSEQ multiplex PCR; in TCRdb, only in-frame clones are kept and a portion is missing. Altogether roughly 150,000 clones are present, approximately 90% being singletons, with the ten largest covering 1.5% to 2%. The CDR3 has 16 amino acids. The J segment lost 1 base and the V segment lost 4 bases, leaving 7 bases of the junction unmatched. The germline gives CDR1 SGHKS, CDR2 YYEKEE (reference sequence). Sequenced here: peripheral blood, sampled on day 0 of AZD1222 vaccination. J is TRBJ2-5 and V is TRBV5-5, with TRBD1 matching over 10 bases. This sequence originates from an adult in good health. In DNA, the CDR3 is TGTGCCAGCAGCCACGGGACAGGGGAAATCCAAGAGACCCAGTACTTC. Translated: CASSHGTGEIQETQYF.